This TCR beta chain appears in the sequencing data of a study of T cell responses to AZD1222 COVID-19 vaccine. Generated by immunoSEQ multiplex PCR, the TCRdb table keeps only in-frame clones and is missing some. The data show about 100,000 clones, about 89% seen once. The CDR3 length is 15 residues. Germline V gives CDR1 SGHRS, CDR2 YFSETQ. V lost 4 bases and J lost 3; bases outside the gene matches: 10. The specimen was peripheral blood, collected 28 days after the second dose of the MenACWY control vaccine. V is TRBV5-1 and J is TRBJ2-7; 7 bases fit TRBD2. The receptor's source is an adult who received the MenACWY meningococcal vaccine as a control. The CDR3 DNA follows: TGCGCCAGCAGCCCTGTCGACGGGGAGGGCTACGAGCAGTACTTC. It is translated as CASSPVDGEGYEQYF.